The clone carrying this T cell receptor beta chain has ten or more counts. The antigen is unknown. The data are from a study of T cells in Graves' hyperthyroidism and ophthalmopathy. Graves' hyperthyroidism qualified as stable when ophthalmopathy did not progress within 18 months. V was trimmed by 4 bases and J by 4 bases, leaving 17 bases between them. The V gene's germline CDR1 is GTSNPN and CDR2 SVGIG (reference sequence). This CDR3 has 15 residues. The investigators amplified TCR beta CDR3 regions from RNA transcripts. Carried out on the TCR CDR3, a first-round RT-PCR used the HTBI primer set. MiXCR was run by TCRdb on the multiplex PCR reads, yielding one entry per CDR3 protein. The data hold approximately 300,000 distinct CDR3 sequences, with roughly 15% observed a single time. Findings and limits, study-wide: The model forecast ophthalmopathy, anticipating it by a median around 6.5 months before onset.

The chain uses TRBV30 and TRBJ1-3; D is ambiguous. This TCR was recovered from a man aged 25 to 40 with Graves' hyperthyroidism. Input material: blood. The DNA for the CDR3 is TGTGCCTGGACCGGCGACTTACTTAAGGGAAACACCATATATTTT. Its translation is CAWTGDLLKGNTIYF.